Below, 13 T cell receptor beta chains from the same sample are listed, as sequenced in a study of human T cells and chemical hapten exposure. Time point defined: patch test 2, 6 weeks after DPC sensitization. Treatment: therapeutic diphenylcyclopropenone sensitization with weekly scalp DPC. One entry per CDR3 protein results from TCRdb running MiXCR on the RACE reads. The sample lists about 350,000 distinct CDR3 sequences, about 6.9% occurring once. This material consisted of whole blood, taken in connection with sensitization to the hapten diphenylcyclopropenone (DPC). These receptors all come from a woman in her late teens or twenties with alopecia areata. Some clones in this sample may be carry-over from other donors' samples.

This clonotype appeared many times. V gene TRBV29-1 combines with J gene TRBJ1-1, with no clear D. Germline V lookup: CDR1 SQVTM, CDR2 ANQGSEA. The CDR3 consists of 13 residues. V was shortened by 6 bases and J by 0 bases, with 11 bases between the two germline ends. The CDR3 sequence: CSVSGLMNTEAFF. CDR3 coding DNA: TGCAGCGTGTCCGGGCTGATGAACACTGAAGCTTTCTTT.

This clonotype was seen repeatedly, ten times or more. CDR3 DNA: TGTGCCAGCAGCTTGGAGGTCGGGCGCTCCCCAGATACGCAGTATTTT. This encodes CASSLEVGRSPDTQYF. V and J are TRBV5-4 and TRBJ2-3, with D uncertain. This CDR3 is built from 16 residues. The germline CDR1 and CDR2 sequences are SGHNT and YYREEE (reference sequence). The ends were cut back, 0 bases at V and 4 bases at J, with 15 bases in the middle.

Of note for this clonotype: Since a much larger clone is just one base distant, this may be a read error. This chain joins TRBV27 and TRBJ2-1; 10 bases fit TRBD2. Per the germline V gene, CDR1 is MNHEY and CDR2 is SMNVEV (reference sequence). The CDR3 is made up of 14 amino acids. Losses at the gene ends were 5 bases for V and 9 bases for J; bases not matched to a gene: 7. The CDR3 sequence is CASSPGLAILEQFF. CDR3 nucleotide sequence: TGTGCCAGCAGTCCGGGACTAGCGATTCTTGAGCAGTTCTTC.

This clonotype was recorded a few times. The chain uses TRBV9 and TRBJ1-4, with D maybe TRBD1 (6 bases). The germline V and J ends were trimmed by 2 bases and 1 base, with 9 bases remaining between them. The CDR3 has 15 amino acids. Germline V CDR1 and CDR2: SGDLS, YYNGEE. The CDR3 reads CASSVQTGTNEKLFF. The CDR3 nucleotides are TGTGCCAGCAGCGTTCAGACAGGAACTAATGAAAAACTGTTTTTT.

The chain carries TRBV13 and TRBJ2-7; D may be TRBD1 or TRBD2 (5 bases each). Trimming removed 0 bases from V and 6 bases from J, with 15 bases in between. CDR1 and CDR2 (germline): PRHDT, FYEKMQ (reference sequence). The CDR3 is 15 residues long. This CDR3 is CASSLGSGDPLEQYF. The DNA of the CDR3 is TGTGCCAGCAGCTTAGGGTCTGGGGACCCCCTCGAGCAGTACTTC. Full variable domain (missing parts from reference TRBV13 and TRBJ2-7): AAGVIQSPRHLIKEKRETATLKCYPIPRHDTVYWYQQGPGQDPQFLISFYEKMQSDKGSIPDRFSAQQFSDYHSELNMSSLELGDSALYFCASSLGSGDPLEQYFGPGTRLTVT.

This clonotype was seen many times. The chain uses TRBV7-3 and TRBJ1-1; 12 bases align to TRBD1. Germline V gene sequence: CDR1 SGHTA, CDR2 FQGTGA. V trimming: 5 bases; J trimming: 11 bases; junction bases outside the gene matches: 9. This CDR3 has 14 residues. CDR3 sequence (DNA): TGTGCCAGCAGCACGGGACAGGGGGCGCTTGGGGCTTTCTTT. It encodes CASSTGQGALGAFF.

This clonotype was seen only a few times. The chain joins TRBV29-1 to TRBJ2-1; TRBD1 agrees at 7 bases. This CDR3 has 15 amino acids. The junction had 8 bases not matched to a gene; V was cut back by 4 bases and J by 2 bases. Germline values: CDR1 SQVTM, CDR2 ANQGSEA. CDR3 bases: TGCAGCGTTGTATCGACAGGGACCACCTACAATGAGCAGTTCTTC. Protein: CSVVSTGTTYNEQFF.

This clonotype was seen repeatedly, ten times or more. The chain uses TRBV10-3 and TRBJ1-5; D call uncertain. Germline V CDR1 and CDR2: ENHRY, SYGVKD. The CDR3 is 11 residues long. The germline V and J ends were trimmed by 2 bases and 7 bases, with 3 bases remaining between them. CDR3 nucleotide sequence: TGTGCCATCAGTGAGGGGCAGCCCCAGCATTTT. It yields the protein CAISEGQPQHF.

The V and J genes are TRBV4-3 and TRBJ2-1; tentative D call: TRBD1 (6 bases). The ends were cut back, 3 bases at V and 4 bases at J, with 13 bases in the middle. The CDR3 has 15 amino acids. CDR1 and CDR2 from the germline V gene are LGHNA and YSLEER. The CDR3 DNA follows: TGCGCCAGCAGCCAGACGACAGGAGAGTACAATGAGCAGTTCTTC. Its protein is CASSQTTGEYNEQFF.

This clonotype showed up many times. CDR3 sequence reads: CASSLERISKGGYTF. For the CDR3, the DNA is TGTGCCAGCAGCTTAGAACGGATTTCAAAGGGCGGCTACACCTTC. The rearrangement links TRBV7-2 to TRBJ1-2; D gene ambiguous. V gave up 1 base and J gave up 8 bases, with 17 bases separating them. CDR3 size: 15 residues. The germline V gene encodes CDR1 SGHTA and CDR2 FQGNSA.

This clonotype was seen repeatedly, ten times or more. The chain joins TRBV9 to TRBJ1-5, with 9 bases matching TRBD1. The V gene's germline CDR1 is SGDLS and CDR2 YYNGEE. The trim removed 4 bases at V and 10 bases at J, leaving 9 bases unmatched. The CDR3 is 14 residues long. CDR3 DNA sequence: TGTGCCAGCAGCCCGGGACAGGGCCCGGAACCCCAGCATTTT. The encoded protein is CASSPGQGPEPQHF.

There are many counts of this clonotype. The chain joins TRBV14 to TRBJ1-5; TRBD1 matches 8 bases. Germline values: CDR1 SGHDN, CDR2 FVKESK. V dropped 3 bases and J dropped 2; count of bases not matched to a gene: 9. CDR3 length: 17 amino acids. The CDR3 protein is CASSHILDRDGNQPQHF. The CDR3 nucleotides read TGTGCCAGCAGCCACATACTGGACAGGGATGGCAATCAGCCCCAGCATTTT.

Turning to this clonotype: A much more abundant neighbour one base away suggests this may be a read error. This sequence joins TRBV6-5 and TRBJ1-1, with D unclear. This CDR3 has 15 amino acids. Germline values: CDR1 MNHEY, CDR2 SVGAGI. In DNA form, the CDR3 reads TGTGCCAGCAATTACTCCATGCATAAGGGCACTGAAGCTTTCTTT. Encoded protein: CASNYSMHKGTEAFF.